The 16 T cell receptor beta chains in this list originate from one sample, sequenced in a study of T cell clones after liver transplantation. TCRdb keeps only in-frame clones here, not all; method: immunoSEQ multiplex PCR. The sample shows 55,000 to 75,000 clones, 70% to 80% of them seen only once. The source was CD4+ T cells from blood, collected at the approximately 16-month timepoint. All receptors derive from a human patient who received a liver transplant. Some of these T cells may belong to the graft donor.

This rearrangement joins TRBV19 to TRBJ1-1, with D possibly TRBD1 on 6 matching bases. From germline, CDR1 is LNHDA and CDR2 SQIVND (reference sequence). The CDR3 covers 15 residues. Trimming took 2 bases from V and 5 from J, leaving 15 bases between them. CDR3 sequence: CASSIKGGGRTEAFF. The CDR3 DNA reads as TGTGCCAGTAGTATAAAAGGAGGGGGTCGGACTGAAGCTTTCTTT.

V is TRBV30 and J is TRBJ2-1; 8 nucleotides match TRBD1. The CDR3 is 11 residues long. V trimming: 0 bases; J trimming: 12 bases; junction bases outside the gene matches: 1. CDR1 and CDR2 from the germline V gene are GTSNPN and SVGIG (reference sequence). CDR3: CAWSVGTGQFF. CDR3 DNA sequence: TGTGCCTGGAGTGTAGGGACAGGGCAGTTCTTC.

Judged by abundance, this clone is medium-sized (0.01 to 0.1%). The gene calls are TRBV7-9 and TRBJ1-4, with a tentative D call TRBD1 (6 bases). Germline CDR1 SEHNR, CDR2 FQNEAQ (reference sequence). Trimming took off 5 bases at V and 5 bases at J, with 9 bases between the two ends. The CDR3 length is 13 residues. Here the CDR3 DNA reads TGTGCCAGCAGCCCTCAGGGGAATGAAAAACTGTTTTTT. Its translation is CASSPQGNEKLFF.

The chain joins TRBV5-4 to TRBJ2-1, with D unclear. Trimming removed 4 bases from V and 9 bases from J, with 14 bases in between. The CDR3 contains 13 residues. Germline V lookup: CDR1 SGHNT, CDR2 YYREEE (reference sequence). CDR3 residues: CASSPEVYGEQFF. CDR3 DNA: TGTGCCAGCAGCCCCGAAGTATATGGTGAGCAGTTCTTC.

J is TRBJ2-5 and V is TRBV9, with 7 bases fitting TRBD1. Trimming at V came to 0 bases and at J to 4 bases, leaving 6 bases not matched to a gene. The CDR3 consists of 15 residues. The germline CDR1 and CDR2 sequences are SGDLS and YYNGEE. The CDR3 region is CASSVDRGGRETQYF. In DNA form, the CDR3 reads TGTGCCAGCAGCGTAGATAGAGGGGGCAGAGAGACCCAGTACTTC.

In its sample, this clone ranks as medium-sized. This chain joins TRBV30 and TRBJ1-5; D unclear. Germline assignment: CDR1 GTSNPN and CDR2 SVGIG (reference sequence). There are 14 residues in the CDR3. Trimming took 0 bases from V and 5 from J, leaving 11 bases between them. This CDR3 is CAWSVGGGYQPQHF. In DNA, the CDR3 is TGTGCCTGGAGTGTAGGTGGAGGCTATCAGCCCCAGCATTTT. The full variable domain, its missing parts supplied by reference TRBV30 and TRBJ1-5, is SQTIHQWPATLVQPVGSPLSLECTVEGTSNPNLYWYRQAAGRGLQLLFYSVGIGQISSEVPQNLSASRPQDRQFILSSKKLLLSDSGFYLCAWSVGGGYQPQHFGDGTRLSIL.

The V gene is TRBV11-3, the J gene TRBJ2-1, with 9 bases identical to TRBD2. CDR1 and CDR2 from the germline V gene are SGHNT and YENEEA. Trimming cost V 4 bases and J 7 bases; bases outside gene matches: 5. This CDR3 comprises 14 residues. CDR3 coding DNA: TGTGCCAGCAGCTCCGGACTAGCGTATAATGAGCAGTTCTTC. It yields the protein CASSSGLAYNEQFF.

V gene TRBV29-1 combines with J gene TRBJ2-1; D unclear. The CDR3 extends over 11 amino acids. Germline-derived CDR1 and CDR2 are SQVTM and ANQGSEA. The germline V and J ends were trimmed by 4 bases and 8 bases, with 9 bases remaining between them. In nucleotides, the CDR3 is TGCAGCGTTGCCCCCCTCGATGAGCAGTTCTTC. Translating gives CSVAPLDEQFF.

V is TRBV7-6 and J is TRBJ1-4, with D hard to call. Germline lookup yields CDR1 SGHVS and CDR2 FNYEAQ. The length of the CDR3 is 15 residues. Deletions cut 4 bases from V and 4 bases from J, with 13 bases between. CDR3 DNA sequence: TGTGCCAGCAGCTCCCAGTCAGTCTTTAATGAAAAACTGTTTTTT. This translates into CASSSQSVFNEKLFF. The complete variable domain, with remaining parts taken from reference TRBV7-6 and TRBJ1-4, reads GAGVSQSPRYKVTKRGQDVALRCDPISGHVSLYWYRQALGQGPEFLTYFNYEAQQDKSGLPNDRFSAERPEGSISTLTIQRTEQRDSAMYRCASSSQSVFNEKLFFGSGTQLSVL.

This clone has a handful of counts. The CDR3 nucleotides read TGTGCCAGCAGCCATAGCGGGGCCGCCTACGAGCAGTACTTC. It specifies CASSHSGAAYEQYF. The chain links TRBV11-2 to TRBJ2-7; TRBD2 matches at 8 bases. V was clipped by 5 bases and J by 2 bases; unmatched bases: 5. The CDR3 runs to 14 residues. The V gene's germline CDR1 is SGHAT and CDR2 FQNNGV.

The rearrangement joins TRBV11-3 to TRBJ2-7; weak D call: TRBD2 (5 bases). The ends were cut back, 4 bases at V and 6 bases at J, with 16 bases in the middle. This CDR3 has 14 amino acids. CDR1 is SGHNT and CDR2 is YENEEA in the germline V gene. CDR3 bases: TGTGCCAGCAGCTCCGGCCTAGGGAGAAGCGAGCAGTACGTC. Residues: CASSSGLGRSEQYV.

The V gene is TRBV7-8, the J gene TRBJ2-1, with D possibly being TRBD1 (6 bases). The V gene's germline CDR1 is SGHVS and CDR2 FQNEAQ. Trimming took 0 bases from V and 6 from J, leaving 15 bases between them. CDR3 length equals 16 residues. The chain's CDR3 is CASSLATGQPSNEQFF. The CDR3 DNA follows: TGTGCCAGCAGCTTAGCAACAGGGCAACCGTCCAATGAGCAGTTCTTC.

The chain recombines TRBV11-3 with TRBJ2-2, with 9 positions matching TRBD2. Looked up from germline, CDR1 is SGHNT and CDR2 is YENEEA. After removal of 4 bases from V and 5 bases from J, the junction contained 2 bases not matched to a gene. The CDR3 contains 14 residues. In nucleotides, the CDR3 is TGTGCCAGCAGCTCTGGACTAGCGACCGGGGAGCTGTTTTTT. Amino acids: CASSSGLATGELFF.

The J gene is TRBJ2-5, the V gene TRBV11-2; D is unclear. Germline values: CDR1 SGHAT, CDR2 FQNNGV. The CDR3 totals 14 residues. Trimming left V 5 bases short and J 2 bases short, with 12 bases between. The CDR3 bases are TGTGCCAGCAGCCGGTCTTGGCTTCAAGAGACCCAGTACTTC. Protein sequence: CASSRSWLQETQYF. The full variable domain, completed using reference TRBV11-2 and TRBJ2-5, is EAGVAQSPRYKIIEKRQSVAFWCNPISGHATLYWYQQILGQGPKLLIQFQNNGVVDDSQLPKDRFSAERLKGVDSTLKIQPAKLEDSAVYLCASSRSWLQETQYFGPGTRLLVL.

This clone was observed a few times. V usage is TRBV30 and J usage is TRBJ1-5; TRBD1 is a possible D gene (5 bases). Trimming left V 2 bases short and J 5 bases short, with 13 bases between. This CDR3 spans 14 amino acids. Germline V gene lookup returns CDR1 GTSNPN and CDR2 SVGIG (reference sequence). The DNA of the CDR3 is TGTGCCTGGAGTAACGGCGGGGCTCATCAGCCCCAGCATTTT. This encodes CAWSNGGAHQPQHF.

Of note for this clone: One end of the junction varies from germline; a read error may be responsible. This chain joins TRBV10-3 and TRBJ2-5, with a possible D match to TRBD2 (5 bases). Germline lookup yields CDR1 ENHRY and CDR2 SYGVKD. The CDR3 runs 14 residues. Here the CDR3 reads CAISERGSQEAQYF. CDR3 coding DNA: TGTGCCATCAGTGAGCGGGGTAGCCAAGAGGCCCAGTACTTC.